This T cell receptor (beta chain) was identified during a study of blood T cell repertoires in COVID-19. Germline values: CDR1 MRHNA, CDR2 SNTAGT. This CDR3 spans 13 amino acids. Trimming stripped 3 bases from V and 8 bases from J, with 12 bases between. TCRdb keeps only in-frame clones here, not all; method: immunoSEQ multiplex PCR. Of roughly 220,000 clones in the sample, 80% to 85% were seen once. The sample consisted of peripheral blood. This receptor was identified in a woman in her sixties with acute or convalescent COVID-19. The rearrangement joins TRBV6-4 to TRBJ2-3, with D possibly TRBD2 on 5 matching bases. The CDR3 coding sequence is TGTGCCAGCAGTGATCTACCGGCGGGTACGCAGTATTTT. Amino acids: CASSDLPAGTQYF.